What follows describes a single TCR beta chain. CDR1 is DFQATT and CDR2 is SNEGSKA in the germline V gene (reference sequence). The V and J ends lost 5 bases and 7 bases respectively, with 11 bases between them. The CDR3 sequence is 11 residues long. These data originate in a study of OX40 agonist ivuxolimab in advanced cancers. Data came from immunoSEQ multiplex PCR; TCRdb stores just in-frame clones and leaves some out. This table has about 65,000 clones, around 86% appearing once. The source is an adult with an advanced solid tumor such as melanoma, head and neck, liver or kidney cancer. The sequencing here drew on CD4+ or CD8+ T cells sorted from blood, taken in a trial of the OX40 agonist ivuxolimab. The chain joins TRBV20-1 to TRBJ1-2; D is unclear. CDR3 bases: TGCAGTGCTCATGCGGGCTTTGGCTACACCTTC. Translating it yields CSAHAGFGYTF.